These 12 T cell receptor beta chains share one sample of origin, sequenced in a study of identical twins. TCRdb reprocessed the 5' RACE reads with MiXCR, giving one entry per CDR3 protein. In the table there are roughly 690,000 distinct CDR3 sequences, less than 7% of which are singletons. Sequencing was done on a sample of naive T cells sorted from blood. The receptors here all came from a man younger than 30 in good health.

The V gene is TRBV5-6, the J gene TRBJ2-7; D might be TRBD1 (5 bases). Per germline, CDR1 SGHDT and CDR2 YYEEEE. This CDR3 comprises 15 residues. V lost 7 bases and J lost 2, with 19 bases in between. The CDR3 spells CASGNSQESPYEQYV. In DNA, the CDR3 is TGTGCCAGCGGCAACTCACAGGAGTCCCCCTACGAGCAGTACGTC.

A few counts support this clonotype. DNA of the CDR3: TGTGCCAGCATTTCACAGGGGGCCTCCGGGGAGCTGTTTTTT. Translating gives CASISQGASGELFF. V is TRBV27 and J is TRBJ2-2, with 9 bases fitting TRBD1. V trimming: 7 bases; J trimming: 6 bases; junction bases outside the gene matches: 6. This CDR3 comprises 14 residues. Germline CDR1 and CDR2: MNHEY and SMNVEV (reference sequence).

Many counts were recorded for this clonotype. The chain links TRBV10-2 to TRBJ2-7; D is possibly TRBD2 (6 bases). This CDR3 has 13 residues. The germline V and J ends were trimmed by 8 bases and 4 bases, with 15 bases remaining between them. The germline gives CDR1 WSHSY, CDR2 SAAADI. CDR3 region: CASFVREAYEQYV. In DNA form, the CDR3 reads TGCGCCAGCTTTGTGAGGGAGGCTTACGAGCAGTACGTC.

This clonotype was recorded a few times. The rearrangement joins TRBV12-5 to TRBJ1-1; D unclear. The germline V gene encodes CDR1 LGHNT and CDR2 FRNRAP. Between the trimmed V and J ends, which lost 4 bases and 4 bases, there was a span of 7 bases. The CDR3 is made up of 12 amino acids. CDR3 nucleotides: TGTGCTAGTGGTTCCGCAAGCACTGAAGCTTTCTTT. It codes for CASGSASTEAFF.

In its sample, this clonotype was seen a few times. In nucleotides, the CDR3 is TGTGCCAGCAGTTTACTAGGGAGCGATGAGCAGTTCTTC. As protein: CASSLLGSDEQFF. J is TRBJ2-1 and V is TRBV12-3 or TRBV12-4; D possibly corresponds to TRBD2 (5 bases). V shed 2 bases and J shed 8 bases, with 10 bases lying between them. The CDR3 length is 13 residues.

About this clonotype: This could be a read error, since a much larger clone is one nucleotide away. CDR3 loop: CASSLSGSLYEQYV. The CDR3 DNA sequence: TGCGCCAGCAGCTTGAGTGGGAGCCTCTACGAGCAGTACGTC. The chain recombines TRBV5-1 with TRBJ2-7, with D possibly TRBD2 on 5 matching bases. The CDR3 runs 14 residues. Looked up from germline, CDR1 is SGHRS and CDR2 is YFSETQ. Between the trimmed V and J ends, which lost 1 base and 3 bases, there was a span of 11 bases.

This chain joins TRBV18 and TRBJ2-7; D unresolved. The CDR3 contains 14 residues. CDR1 and CDR2 (germline): KGHSH, LQKENI. Deletions cut 0 bases from V and 2 bases from J, with 8 bases between. Written as DNA, the CDR3 is TGTGCCAGCTCACCACCTGGATCGACCTACGAGCAGTACTTC. It codes for CASSPPGSTYEQYF. Looking up the rest from reference TRBV18 and TRBJ2-7 gives the full variable domain: NAGVMQNPRHLVRRRGQEARLRCSPMKGHSHVYWYRQLPEEGLKFMVYLQKENIIDESGMPKERFSAEFPKEGPSILRIQQVVRGDSAAYFCASSPPGSTYEQYFGPGTRLTVT.

This clonotype was seen ten or more times. CDR3 DNA sequence: TGTGCCAGCAGTGAACAGGGGTTTTCTAGCGTGAAAAAAGAGACCCAGTACTTC. Residues: CASSEQGFSSVKKETQYF. The rearrangement joins TRBV6-1 to TRBJ2-5, with D tentatively TRBD1 or TRBD2 (6 bases each). Trimming took off 2 bases at V and 3 bases at J, with 22 bases between the two ends. Germline CDR1 MNHNS, CDR2 SASEGT. The CDR3 spans 18 residues.

A few counts support this clonotype. The rearrangement links TRBV5-5 to TRBJ2-5, with TRBD2 as a possible D gene (6 bases). CDR3 length: 14 residues. Germline-derived CDR1 and CDR2 are SGHKS and YYEKEE (reference sequence). Trimming stripped 0 bases from V and 4 bases from J, with 10 bases between. CDR3 bases: TGTGCCAGCAGCTTGGCCGGGAGCCCAGAGACCCAGTACTTC. Encoded protein: CASSLAGSPETQYF.

The CDR3 protein is CAWSTGVGKNIQYF. The CDR3 nucleotides read TGTGCCTGGAGCACGGGGGTGGGCAAAAACATTCAGTACTTC. The rearrangement uses TRBV30 and TRBJ2-4; a weak D match, TRBD2 (6 bases). The V gene lost 3 bases and the J gene lost 3 bases, with 12 bases spanning the gap. Germline-derived CDR1 and CDR2 are GTSNPN and SVGIG (reference sequence). The CDR3 sequence is 14 residues long.

This clonotype was seen repeatedly, ten times or more. Sequence at one end of the junction differs from germline and may be a read error. The chain links TRBV5-1 to TRBJ2-1, with 7 bases lining up with TRBD2. Germline V gene data show CDR1 as SGHRS and CDR2 as YFSETQ. The length of the CDR3 is 15 residues. The CDR3: CASSLLAGAYNEQFF. The DNA of the CDR3 is TGTGCCAGCAGCTTATTAGCGGGTGCTTACAATGAGCAGTTCTTC.

This clonotype was counted many times. The junction differs from germline at one of its ends, possibly a read error. The genes are TRBV12-3 or TRBV12-4 and TRBJ2-7, with D possibly matching TRBD1 (5 bases). The CDR3 covers 12 residues. CDR3: CASSLAGYEQYF. CDR3 nucleotides: TGTGCCAGCAGCTTAGCAGGGTACGAGCAGTACTTC.